Listed below are T cell receptor beta chains from one sample, sequenced in a study of breast tumors, draining lymph nodes, adjacent tissues. TCRdb reanalysed the multiplex PCR reads using MiXCR and keeps one entry per CDR3 protein. Of over 150,000 distinct CDR3 sequences listed, 31% are singletons. Sequencing input: axillary lymph node tissue. These TCRs come from a female donor with breast cancer. Some clones in this sample may be carry-over from other donors' samples. Both conserved end residues are part of each CDR3. The D gene is left open where the match is weak. Not all rows give a size; the values are once, few, many and, for expanded clones, a class.

TRBJ1-5 NA many TRBV6-5 CASSRSLNQPQHF TGTGCCAGCTCCCGTTCCCTCAATCAGCCCCAGCATTTT
TRBJ1-3 NA NA TRBV2 CASNNDPNTGEMSSGNTIYF TGTGCCAGCAATAATGACCCGAACACTGGGGAAATGAGCTCTGGAAACACCATATATTTT
TRBJ2-2 TRBD1 many TRBV3-1 CASSQDTMGTALFF TGTGCCAGCAGCCAAGATACGATGGGGACAGCGCTGTTTTTT
TRBJ1-2 TRBD1 many TRBV20-1 CSASDRGWYGYTF TGCAGTGCTTCGGACAGGGGGTGGTATGGCTACACCTTC
TRBJ2-2 NA many TRBV7-2 CASSFKGNTGELFF TGTGCCAGCAGCTTCAAGGGGAACACCGGGGAGCTGTTTTTT
TRBJ2-1 TRBD2 many TRBV5-1 CASSGGTSGAYNEQFF TGCGCCAGCAGCGGCGGGACTAGCGGGGCTTACAATGAGCAGTTCTTC
TRBJ2-7 TRBD1 NA TRBV5-5 CASSLGQGVDEQYF TGTGCCAGCAGCTTGGGACAGGGGGTCGACGAGCAGTACTTC
TRBJ2-1 TRBD1 many TRBV9 CASSRFMTGFGADEQFF TGTGCCAGCAGCCGCTTCATGACAGGGTTTGGGGCGGATGAGCAGTTCTTC
TRBJ2-1 TRBD2 NA TRBV20-1 CSASGLAGTDEQFF TGCAGTGCTAGTGGACTAGCGGGAACGGATGAGCAGTTCTTC
TRBJ1-2 TRBD1 many TRBV28 CASSPTGDYGYTF TGTGCCAGCAGTCCAACAGGGGACTATGGCTACACCTTC
TRBJ2-5 TRBD2 NA TRBV20-1 CSPDSGRGTATQYF TGCAGCCCCGATAGCGGGAGGGGCACAGCTACGCAGTACTTC
TRBJ2-3 NA few TRBV30 CAWSLTGDSVTDTQYF TGTGCCTGGAGTTTAACCGGGGACTCCGTCACAGATACGCAGTATTTT
TRBJ2-7 TRBD1 many TRBV7-2 CASSGQGARNSYEQYF TGTGCCAGCAGCGGACAGGGGGCGAGGAACTCCTACGAGCAGTACTTC
TRBJ1-5 NA many TRBV7-8 CASSLERGQPQHF TGTGCCAGCAGCTTAGAGCGGGGTCAGCCCCAGCATTTT
TRBJ2-7 NA many TRBV20-1 CSARGGYEQYF TGCAGTGCCAGGGGCGGCTACGAGCAGTACTTC
TRBJ2-3 TRBD2 NA TRBV12-3/TRBV12-4 CASRSTSGRTDTQYF TGTGCCAGCAGGTCGACTAGCGGGAGGACAGATACGCAGTATTTT
TRBJ2-3 TRBD2 many TRBV5-1 CASSPTSGRRDTQYF TGCGCCAGCAGCCCTACTAGCGGGAGGAGGGATACGCAGTATTTT
TRBJ2-7 NA NA TRBV5-8 CASSLGTASDEQYF TGTGCCAGCAGCTTGGGGACAGCTTCCGACGAGCAGTACTTC
TRBJ2-1 TRBD2 few TRBV29-1 CSVGGGGGTYNEQFF TGCAGCGTTGGGGGGGGGGGGGGGACCTACAATGAGCAGTTCTTC
TRBJ1-1 TRBD1 NA TRBV28 CASSRTWTGMRTEAFF TGTGCCAGCAGCCGGACCTGGACAGGGATGAGGACTGAAGCTTTCTTT